Reported below is one TCR beta chain. The antigen is not known. The CDR3 consists of 15 residues. The V gene's germline CDR1 is SGHTS and CDR2 YDEGEE. Trimming removed 2 bases from V and 0 bases from J, with 9 bases in between. The data belong to a study of Tregs in tolerant kidney transplant recipients. Findings of the study overall: The most relevant donor-specific Treg TCRbeta repertoire apparently came from expansion with activated donor B cells.

Measured with immunoSEQ multiplex PCR; TCRdb has only the in-frame clones, and not every one. The sample holds roughly 68,000 clones, roughly 84% seen once. The TCR originated in a human donor in good health. Sequenced material: CD4+ T cells from blood. This chain links TRBV5-8 with TRBJ2-1; weak D call: TRBD1 (5 bases). In DNA form, the CDR3 reads TGTGCCAGCAGCTTACAGGTGAACTCCTACAATGAGCAGTTCTTC. Translation: CASSLQVNSYNEQFF.